This T cell receptor beta chain stems from a study of blood T cell repertoires in COVID-19. A single count supports this clone. The V gene's germline CDR1 is SGHAT and CDR2 FQDESV (reference sequence). The CDR3 is 16 amino acids. The V gene end was trimmed by 6 bases and the J gene end by 2 bases; junction bases not matched to a gene: 5. Clones were read by immunoSEQ multiplex PCR, and TCRdb kept only the in-frame ones, dropping some. The profile covers more than 85,000 clones, with 81% appearing a single time and approximately 9% taken by the ten largest. V is TRBV11-1 and J is TRBJ2-2, with 11 bases that match TRBD1. The specimen was peripheral blood. The clonotype was recovered from a woman in her 70s with acute or convalescent COVID-19. The DNA of the CDR3 is TGTGCCAGCAGTTGGGGACAGGGGGTTAACACCGGGGAGCTGTTTTTT. Protein: CASSWGQGVNTGELFF.